The rows below give T cell receptor beta chains drawn from one sample of a study of T cell repertoires in cytomegalovirus infection. Each CDR3 protein is one row after TCRdb ran MiXCR on the reads. There are approximately 290,000 distinct CDR3 sequences in the sample; about 25% occur only once, and about 14% lies in the top ten. Sequenced: PBMCs. These receptors were obtained from a human donor in good health (CMV status not recorded). Some clones in this sample may be carry-over from other donors' samples. Each CDR3 is given with its conserved first and last residue. The order of the fields is V gene, J gene, D gene, clone size, CDR3 protein, CDR3 DNA. The D gene is left open where the match is weak. Some rows have no size entry. The others give once, few or many, or a class for an expanded clone.

TRBV19	TRBJ1-4	.	few	CASSIAGTPNEKLFF	TGTGCCAGTAGTATAGCGGGAACGCCTAATGAAAAACTGTTTTTT
TRBV12-3/TRBV12-4	TRBJ2-1	.	.	CASTSTGTERREQFF	TGTGCCAGCACCTCTACCGGGACGGAGCGGAGGGAGCAGTTCTTC
TRBV12-3/TRBV12-4	TRBJ2-7	.	.	CASSTGPPSYEQYF	TGTGCCAGCAGCACAGGGCCCCCTTCCTACGAGCAGTACTTC
TRBV7-2	TRBJ1-5	.	many	CASSLNGLWQPQHF	TGTGCCAGCAGCTTGAACGGGTTGTGGCAGCCCCAGCATTTT
TRBV5-1	TRBJ2-1	.	few	CASRPRTETYNEQFF	TGCGCCAGCAGACCTCGGACGGAAACTTACAATGAGCAGTTCTTC
TRBV28	TRBJ2-3	TRBD2	few	CARPSGSQDTQYF	TGTGCCAGGCCTAGCGGGTCACAGGATACGCAGTATTTT
TRBV19	TRBJ1-1	.	many	CASFIQGGSTEAFF	TGTGCCAGTTTTATTCAGGGAGGGAGTACTGAAGCTTTCTTT
TRBV6-1	TRBJ2-2	TRBD2	.	CASSETSGTELFF	TGTGCCAGCAGTGAAACTAGCGGGACGGAGCTGTTTTTT
TRBV7-8	TRBJ1-3	TRBD1	many	CASSQGGNTIYF	TGTGCCAGCAGCCAGGGGGGGAACACCATATATTTT
TRBV7-3	TRBJ2-3	.	.	CASSLGGPPADTQYF	TGTGCCAGCAGCTTAGGAGGGCCCCCCGCAGATACGCAGTATTTT
TRBV7-3	TRBJ1-2	.	few	CASSSAMGNGYTF	TGTGCCAGCAGCTCCGCCATGGGGAATGGCTACACCTTC
TRBV28	TRBJ2-5	.	few	CASSLFREETQYF	TGTGCCAGCAGTTTATTCCGGGAGGAGACCCAGTACTTC
TRBV29-1	TRBJ1-5	.	.	CSVGEGSNQPQHF	TGCAGCGTCGGGGAAGGTAGCAATCAGCCCCAGCATTTT
TRBV6-4	TRBJ2-3	.	.	CASSPDMSDTQYF	TGTGCCAGCAGTCCGGACATGTCAGATACGCAGTATTTT
TRBV7-2	TRBJ2-6	.	many	CASSFLGVGANVLTF	TGTGCCAGCAGCTTCTTAGGTGTGGGGGCCAACGTCCTGACTTTC
TRBV5-1	TRBJ1-1	.	.	CASSLAGIINTEAFF	TGCGCCAGCAGCTTGGCCGGGATAATAAACACTGAAGCTTTCTTT
TRBV2	TRBJ2-5	TRBD2	many	CASSISLAGGPETQYF	TGTGCCAGCAGTATATCACTAGCGGGAGGGCCAGAGACCCAGTACTTC
TRBV7-9	TRBJ2-2	.	few	CASSLLDTGELFF	TGTGCCAGCAGCTTATTAGACACCGGGGAGCTGTTTTTT
TRBV7-9	TRBJ2-7	TRBD1	many	CASSLDRGSEQYF	TGTGCCAGCAGCTTAGACAGGGGAAGCGAGCAGTACTTC
TRBV15	TRBJ2-1	TRBD1	few	CATSRDLQGQGPLFF	TGTGCCACCAGCAGAGATTTACAGGGACAGGGCCCTTTGTTCTTC
TRBV5-1	TRBJ2-3	.	many	CASSVRTTRDTQYF	TGCGCCAGCAGCGTTCGGACGACTCGGGATACGCAGTATTTT
TRBV28	TRBJ2-7	.	.	CASSLGSPYGYEQYF	TGTGCCAGCAGTTTGGGATCGCCTTACGGGTACGAGCAGTACTTC
TRBV7-2	TRBJ2-1	TRBD1	many	CASSPGQVFSSYNEQFF	TGTGCCAGCAGCCCCGGACAGGTTTTTAGCTCCTACAATGAGCAGTTCTTC
TRBV7-9	TRBJ2-5	TRBD1	few	CASSPGTAVSETQYF	TGTGCCAGCAGCCCCGGGACAGCCGTATCAGAGACCCAGTACTTC
TRBV4-1	TRBJ2-7	.	few	CASGEPNLRDEQYF	TGCGCCAGCGGGGAACCCAACCTTCGGGACGAGCAGTACTTC
TRBV7-3	TRBJ2-3	.	.	CASSSQFLGTQYF	TGTGCCAGCAGCTCTCAGTTTCTCGGTACGCAGTATTTT
TRBV7-6	TRBJ2-3	TRBD2	many	CASSARTSGADTQYF	TGTGCCAGCAGCGCCCGGACTAGCGGGGCAGATACGCAGTATTTT
TRBV6-6	TRBJ2-5	.	few	CASSYSNQETQYF	TGTGCCAGCAGTTACTCGAACCAAGAGACCCAGTACTTC
TRBV7-2	TRBJ2-3	TRBD2	few	CASSLVASGTDTQYF	TGTGCCAGCAGCTTAGTGGCTAGCGGTACAGATACGCAGTATTTT
TRBV4-3	TRBJ2-5	.	many	CASSLRQGERETQYF	TGCGCCAGCAGCCTCCGGCAGGGAGAGAGGGAGACCCAGTACTTC
TRBV6-1	TRBJ2-7	.	.	CASSPVVGAPPYEQYF	TGTGCCAGCAGTCCCGTGGTGGGGGCCCCTCCCTACGAGCAGTACTTC
TRBV20-1	TRBJ1-1	.	many	CSARVGDRNTEAFF	TGCAGTGCTAGAGTAGGAGACAGGAACACTGAAGCTTTCTTT
TRBV6-2/TRBV6-3	TRBJ1-5	.	.	CASSYSRAGAPQHF	TGTGCCAGCAGTTACTCGCGGGCCGGGGCGCCCCAGCATTTT
TRBV29-1	TRBJ2-2	.	.	CVSTGGVSTGELFF	TGCGTATCGACCGGGGGCGTATCCACCGGGGAGCTGTTTTTT
TRBV28	TRBJ1-1	.	few	CASSLQWGSEAFF	TGTGCCAGCAGTCTACAGTGGGGGTCTGAAGCTTTCTTT
TRBV7-2	TRBJ1-2	TRBD1	many	CASSFSRGGYGYTF	TGTGCCAGCAGCTTCTCCAGGGGGGGATATGGCTACACCTTC
TRBV29-1	TRBJ2-2	TRBD1	few	CSVATKTGGETGELFF	TGCAGCGTTGCAACCAAGACAGGGGGGGAGACCGGGGAGCTGTTTTTT
TRBV11-2	TRBJ2-5	TRBD2	many	CASSGGGWSETQYF	TGTGCCAGCTCTGGGGGAGGGTGGTCAGAGACCCAGTACTTC
TRBV5-1	TRBJ2-5	.	.	CASSLDKETQYF	TGCGCCAGCAGCTTGGACAAAGAGACCCAGTACTTC
TRBV10-2	TRBJ2-1	.	few	CASSVDSEATYNEQFF	TGCGCCAGCAGTGTCGACAGTGAGGCCACCTACAATGAGCAGTTCTTC
TRBV2	TRBJ2-5	TRBD1	.	CASSLGAGQGRETQYF	TGTGCCAGCTCTCTAGGGGCGGGACAGGGGAGAGAGACCCAGTACTTC
TRBV29-1	TRBJ2-3	.	few	CSVESLNRDTQYF	TGCAGCGTTGAATCTCTTAACAGGGATACGCAGTATTTT
TRBV11-3	TRBJ2-2	.	.	CASQNLPGELFF	TGTGCCAGCCAGAACCTTCCCGGGGAGCTGTTTTTT
TRBV11-2	TRBJ2-7	.	many	CASSRLAPSSYEQYF	TGTGCCAGCAGCAGACTCGCTCCCAGCTCCTACGAGCAGTACTTC
TRBV5-1	TRBJ1-1	TRBD1	few	CASSSAGTVNTEAFF	TGCGCCAGCAGCTCTGCCGGGACAGTTAACACTGAAGCTTTCTTT
TRBV4-1	TRBJ1-1	.	.	CASSPVGRWNTEAFF	TGCGCCAGCAGCCCAGTAGGGAGGTGGAACACTGAAGCTTTCTTT
TRBV7-2	TRBJ2-7	.	few	CASSPTGREQYF	TGTGCCAGCAGCCCGACAGGGAGGGAGCAGTACTTC
TRBV5-5	TRBJ2-1	TRBD2	many	CASMLGTSNNEQFF	TGTGCCAGCATGCTCGGGACTAGCAACAATGAGCAGTTCTTC
TRBV7-2	TRBJ2-7	TRBD1	.	CASSTWTGASYEQYF	TGTGCCAGCAGCACCTGGACAGGGGCGTCCTACGAGCAGTACTTC
TRBV5-1	TRBJ1-6	.	.	CASSLYWRDNSPLHF	TGCGCCAGCAGCTTGTATTGGAGGGATAATTCACCCCTCCACTTT
TRBV10-1	TRBJ2-5	.	few	CASSRTIEGTQYF	TGCGCCAGCAGTAGGACTATTGAGGGGACCCAGTACTTC
TRBV6-1	TRBJ2-7	.	.	CASSEVSGPLGEQYF	TGTGCCAGCAGTGAAGTATCAGGTCCTTTGGGCGAGCAGTACTTC